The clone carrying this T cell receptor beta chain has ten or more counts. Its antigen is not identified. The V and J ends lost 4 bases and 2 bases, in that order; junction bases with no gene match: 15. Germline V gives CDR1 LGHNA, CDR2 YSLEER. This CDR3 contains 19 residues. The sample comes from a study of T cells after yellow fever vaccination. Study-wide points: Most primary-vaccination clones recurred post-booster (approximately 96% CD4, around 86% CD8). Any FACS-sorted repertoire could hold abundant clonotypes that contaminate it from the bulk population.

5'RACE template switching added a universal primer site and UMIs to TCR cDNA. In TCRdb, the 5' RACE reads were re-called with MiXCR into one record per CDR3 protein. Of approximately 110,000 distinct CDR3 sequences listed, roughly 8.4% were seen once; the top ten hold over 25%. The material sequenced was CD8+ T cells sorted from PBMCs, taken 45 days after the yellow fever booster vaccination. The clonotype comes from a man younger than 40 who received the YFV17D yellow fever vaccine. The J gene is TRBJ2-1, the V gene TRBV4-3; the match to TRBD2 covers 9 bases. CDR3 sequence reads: CASSRGSAASGVTYNEQFF. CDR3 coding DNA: TGCGCCAGCAGCCGGGGATCGGCGGCTAGCGGGGTTACCTACAATGAGCAGTTCTTC.